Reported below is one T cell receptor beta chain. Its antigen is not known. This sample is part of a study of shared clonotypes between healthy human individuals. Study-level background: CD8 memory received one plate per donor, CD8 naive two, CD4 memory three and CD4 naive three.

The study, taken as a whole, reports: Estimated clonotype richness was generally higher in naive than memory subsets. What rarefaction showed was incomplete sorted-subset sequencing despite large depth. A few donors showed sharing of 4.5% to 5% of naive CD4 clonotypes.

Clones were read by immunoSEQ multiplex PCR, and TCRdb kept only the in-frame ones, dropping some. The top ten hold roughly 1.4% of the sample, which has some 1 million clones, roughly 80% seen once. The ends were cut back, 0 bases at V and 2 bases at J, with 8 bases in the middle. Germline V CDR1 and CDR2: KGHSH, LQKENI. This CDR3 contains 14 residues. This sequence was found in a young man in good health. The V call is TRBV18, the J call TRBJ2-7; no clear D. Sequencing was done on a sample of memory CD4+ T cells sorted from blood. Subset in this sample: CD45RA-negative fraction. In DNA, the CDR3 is TGTGCCAGCTCACCACCCGGCCCTACCTACGAGCAGTACTTC. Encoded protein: CASSPPGPTYEQYF.